This entry lists 10 T cell receptor beta chains sequenced from one sample in a study of metastatic and nonmetastatic thyroid tumors. Using MiXCR, TCRdb re-called clones from the PCR reads. The table lists 40,000 or so clones, roughly a sixth of them singletons, with more than 9% in the top ten. The entire patient cohort was treatment-naive prior to thyroid surgery. Specimen: tumor tissue. The receptors were sampled from a female donor with papillary thyroid cancer or a benign thyroid nodule (not recorded which). Some clones in this sample may be carry-over from other donors' samples.

This clone was seen ten or more times. The chain links TRBV10-3 to TRBJ2-2; D perhaps matches TRBD2 (5 bases). CDR3 length equals 15 residues. V was trimmed by 2 bases and J by 0 bases, leaving 7 bases between them. Per the germline V gene, CDR1 is ENHRY and CDR2 is SYGVKD. The CDR3 reads CAISERTANTGELFF. The CDR3 nucleotides are TGTGCCATCAGTGAGAGGACTGCGAACACCGGGGAGCTGTTTTTT.

This clone was detected ten times or more. This rearrangement joins TRBV2 to TRBJ1-1, with TRBD1 matching over 7 bases. Germline-derived CDR1 and CDR2 are SNHLY and FYNNEI. J gave up 1 base and V 9 bases, and 5 bases lay outside the gene matches. This CDR3 is built from 13 residues. The CDR3 nucleotides read TGTGCCAGTACGGGACAGTCGAACACTGAAGCTTTCTTT. This translates into CASTGQSNTEAFF.

J is TRBJ2-1 and V is TRBV5-4; the D is unclear. V was pared by 5 bases and J by 5 bases, with 5 bases between. The CDR3 is 11 amino acids. The V gene's germline CDR1 is SGHNT and CDR2 YYREEE (reference sequence). CDR3 in DNA: TGTGCCAGCAGTCGTAACAATGAGCAGTTCTTC. Its protein product is CASSRNNEQFF.

The chain employs TRBV4-2 and TRBJ2-2; D is ambiguous. Germline lookup yields CDR1 LGHNA and CDR2 YNFKEQ. Trimming shortened V by 3 bases and J by 2 bases, and 10 bases separated the two germline ends. The CDR3 is made up of 15 amino acids. DNA of the CDR3: TGTGCCAGCAGCCACAGTCAAGACAACACCGGGGAGCTGTTTTTT. It translates to CASSHSQDNTGELFF.

This chain joins TRBV11-2 and TRBJ2-3, with D possibly being TRBD2 (5 bases). Between the trimmed V and J ends, which lost 3 bases and 2 bases, there was a span of 9 bases. The CDR3 totals 14 residues. Germline CDR1 is SGHAT and CDR2 is FQNNGV. The CDR3 protein is CASSLTTNTDTQYF. In DNA, the CDR3 is TGTGCCAGCAGCTTGACTACCAACACAGATACGCAGTATTTT.

Many counts were recorded for this clone. The genes are TRBV28 and TRBJ1-1; 10 bases match TRBD1. This CDR3 is 14 amino acids long. The junction had 3 bases not matched to a gene; V was cut back by 5 bases and J by 3 bases. Germline CDR1 reads MDHEN; CDR2 reads SYDVKM. Written as DNA, the CDR3 is TGTGCCAGCAGTCGACAGGGGGCTGACACTGAAGCTTTCTTT. It translates to CASSRQGADTEAFF. The variable domain in full, with the rest retrieved from reference TRBV28 and TRBJ1-1, is DVKVTQSSRYLVKRTGEKVFLECVQDMDHENMFWYRQDPGLGLRLIYFSYDVKMKEKGDIPEGYSVSREKKERFSLILESASTNQTSMYLCASSRQGADTEAFFGQGTRLTVV.

This clone occurred many times. The sample contains more than one DNA sequence encoding this CDR3. The rearrangement joins TRBV9 to TRBJ2-3, with D hard to call. The CDR3 extends over 13 amino acids. Germline values: CDR1 SGDLS, CDR2 YYNGEE. V lost 1 base and J lost 6, with 9 bases in between. DNA for the CDR3: TGTGCCAGCAGCGTACTGCTCGGGGATACGCAGTATTTT. This gives the protein CASSVLLGDTQYF. The variable domain in full, with the rest retrieved from reference TRBV9 and TRBJ2-3, is DSGVTQTPKHLITATGQRVTLRCSPRSGDLSVYWYQQSLDQGLQFLIQYYNGEERAKGNILERFSAQQFPDLHSELNLSSLELGDSALYFCASSVLLGDTQYFGPGTRLTVL.

This clone was detected ten times or more. The rearrangement uses TRBV15 and TRBJ1-5; D remains ambiguous. Germline CDR1 LNHNV, CDR2 YYDKDF (reference sequence). The CDR3 runs to 18 residues. Trimming removed 0 bases at V and 2 bases at J, with 17 bases between. Here the CDR3 DNA reads TGTGCCACCAGCAGAGATTCTGGGGTAAGGTCGGGCAATCAGCCCCAGCATTTT. Encoded protein: CATSRDSGVRSGNQPQHF.

This clone was observed many times. The V gene is TRBV5-5, the J gene TRBJ1-4; D gene uncertain. Germline V gene lookup returns CDR1 SGHKS and CDR2 YYEKEE (reference sequence). The ends were cut back, 4 bases at V and 4 bases at J, with 11 bases in the middle. The CDR3 covers 14 residues. CDR3 DNA sequence: TGTGCCAGCAGCCTCTCGACACATAATGAAAAACTGTTTTTT. Its protein product is CASSLSTHNEKLFF.

At least ten counts were recorded for this clone. Other nucleotide sequences from this sample produce the same CDR3. The chain carries TRBV13 and TRBJ2-2; no reliable D call. The CDR3 runs to 15 residues. Deletions cut 1 base from V and 1 base from J, with 7 bases between. Germline CDR1 is PRHDT and CDR2 is FYEKMQ (reference sequence). CDR3 in DNA: TGTGCCAGCAGCTTAGTAGAGGAGAACACCGGGGAGCTGTTTTTT. Translated: CASSLVEENTGELFF.